Listed below are T cell receptor beta chains from one sample, sequenced in a study of cytomegalovirus exposure and HLA in healthy donors. TCRdb's table, derived via immunoSEQ multiplex PCR, lists solely in-frame clones and lacks some. The sample holds about 160,000 clones; approximately 62% are singletons and the top ten take less than 1.5%. The sample taken for sequencing was PBMCs. These receptors came from a man aged 50 to 59 in good health and CMV-seronegative. CDR3s include the opening cysteine and the closing phenylalanine or tryptophan. The D gene is left open where the match is weak. Clone size is given for some rows only: seen once, a few or many times, or a class if the clone is expanded.

v_call,clone_size,j_call,d_call,cdr3_nt,cdr3_aa
TRBV7-2,few,TRBJ1-5,-,TGTGCCAGCAGCTCCAGCGAAGCCCGTAGCAATCAGCCCCAGCATTTT,CASSSSEARSNQPQHF
TRBV15,few,TRBJ1-2,TRBD1,TGTGCCACCAGCCCGGGACAGGGGAGAGGTGGCTACACCTTC,CATSPGQGRGGYTF
TRBV19,-,TRBJ2-7,TRBD2,TGTGCCAGTACGTCAGTAGGCGGGGGCTACGAGCAGTACTTC,CASTSVGGGYEQYF
TRBV7-8,once,TRBJ2-1,-,TGTGCCAGCAGCTTAGTCGTCCGTTTCCATGAGCAGTTCTTC,CASSLVVRFHEQFF
TRBV6-5,-,TRBJ1-1,TRBD1,TGTGCCAGCAGTTACCGGGACAGAGAAGCTTTCTTT,CASSYRDREAFF
TRBV28,-,TRBJ1-1,-,TGTGCCAGCAGTTTCCAGGGCCGGAACACTGAAGCTTTCTTT,CASSFQGRNTEAFF
TRBV18,-,TRBJ2-1,-,TGTGCCAGCTTTCCCGGGAGCTCCTACAATGAGCAGTTCTTC,CASFPGSSYNEQFF
TRBV29-1,-,TRBJ2-3,-,TGCAGCGTTGAACAGTACACAGATACGCAGTATTTT,CSVEQYTDTQYF
TRBV6-5,-,TRBJ2-7,-,TGTGCCAGCAGTTACTCGATGCGCTCCCACGAGCAGTACTTC,CASSYSMRSHEQYF
TRBV27,-,TRBJ2-7,TRBD1,TGTGCCAGCAAGCCCTGGACAGGGTACCACGAGCAGTACTTC,CASKPWTGYHEQYF
TRBV6-5,-,TRBJ1-5,TRBD1,TGTGCCAGCAGACCAGACAGGGGCGGCAATCAGCCCCAGCATTTT,CASRPDRGGNQPQHF
TRBV28,few,TRBJ1-4,-,TGTGCCAGCAGAGAAGAAGACAGGCATAGTGAAAAACTGTTTTTT,CASREEDRHSEKLFF
TRBV2,-,TRBJ1-4,-,TGTGCCAGCAGTGAAGAAAGCGGGGGCTGGGAAAAACTGTTTTTT,CASSEESGGWEKLFF
TRBV28,-,TRBJ2-1,-,TGTGCCAGCAGTTTTACAACGGAGCAGTTCTTC,CASSFTTEQFF
TRBV25-1,once,TRBJ2-3,-,TGTGCCAGCAGTCGGCCAGGGGTCACAGATACGCAGTATTTT,CASSRPGVTDTQYF
TRBV7-3,-,TRBJ2-5,TRBD2,TGTGCCAGCAGCCTTAGCGGGGGCCTCGGGACCCAGTACTTC,CASSLSGGLGTQYF
TRBV10-2,-,TRBJ2-1,-,TGCGCCAGTCGGGTCCCGTACAATGAGCAGTTCTTC,CASRVPYNEQFF
TRBV2,-,TRBJ1-6,-,TGTGCCAGCATGATGGAGCAGCTTGGCAATTCACCCCTCCACTTT,CASMMEQLGNSPLHF
TRBV4-2,-,TRBJ2-3,-,TGTGCCAGCAGCCAAGATGATCCGGGTGGGACACCTTATACGCAGTATTTT,CASSQDDPGGTPYTQYF
TRBV28,-,TRBJ1-4,TRBD1,TGTGCCAGCAGTCCCAGCGGGACAGGGGATGAAAAACTGTTTTTT,CASSPSGTGDEKLFF
TRBV18,-,TRBJ1-2,TRBD1,TGTGCCAGCTCAGCCGGGACAGGGGCTTTCTTTAACTATGGCTACACCTTC,CASSAGTGAFFNYGYTF
TRBV2,once,TRBJ2-2,-,TGTGCCAGCAGTAAAGCCGGGGAGCTGTCTTTT,CASSKAGELSF
TRBV5-1,few,TRBJ2-7,TRBD1,TGCGCCAGCAGCTTGGACAGGGGGCCCACCTACGAGCAGTACTTC,CASSLDRGPTYEQYF
TRBV2,-,TRBJ2-2,-,TGTGCCAGCAGTGAACCGGACCCTCGGAGGGACACCGGGGAGCTGTTTTTT,CASSEPDPRRDTGELFF
TRBV11-2,few,TRBJ1-2,-,TGTGCCAGCAGCTTAGTAGGGGCGGGGAGCGGCTACACCTTC,CASSLVGAGSGYTF
TRBV9,-,TRBJ2-3,TRBD2,TGTGCCAGCAGCGCCGGGAGGGGGGCTCCAGATACGCAGTATTTT,CASSAGRGAPDTQYF
TRBV7-3,-,TRBJ1-6,TRBD1,TGTGCCAGCAGCCTTGGACAGGGGGCGAATTCACCCCTCCACTTT,CASSLGQGANSPLHF
TRBV5-1,-,TRBJ2-2,-,TGCGCCAGCACGCAGGGAACCGGGGAGCTGTTTTTT,CASTQGTGELFF
TRBV5-6,-,TRBJ2-7,TRBD1,TGTGCCAGCAGCGGCTATCCTCGAGGGGGGACAGGGGTCTACGAGCAGTACTTC,CASSGYPRGGTGVYEQYF
TRBV7-9,-,TRBJ1-2,TRBD1,TGTGCCAGCAGCCTATTGACAGGGGGCGCTGCTTATGGCTACACCTTC,CASSLLTGGAAYGYTF